The clone carrying this T cell receptor (beta chain) was recorded once. This sample was included in a study of blood T cell repertoires in COVID-19. Study-wide background: Both acute and convalescent COVID-19 samples were obtained from the United States, Italy and Spain. From T cells, B-cell-depleted T cells, or PBMCs came the material, which was cDNA or gDNA.

Original processing notes: Reference gene primer amplification in the assay estimated nucleated cell counts. Produced via immunoSEQ multiplex PCR; TCRdb's table is partial and in-frame only. The V and J calls and clone size were taken over from that table, and D and trimming were inferred from the DNA. The data hold 200,000 to 250,000 clones, with about 87% observed a single time. CDR3 length equals 14 residues. Germline CDR1 SGHTA, CDR2 FQGNSA. V lost 3 bases to trimming and J lost 5 bases; unmatched junction nucleotides: 2. The TCR sequence derives from a woman in her 70s with active or convalescent COVID-19. The rearrangement links TRBV7-2 to TRBJ1-1; 11 nucleotides agree with TRBD1. Source material: peripheral blood. CDR3 loop: CASSFGQGATEAFF. The CDR3 region has the DNA TGTGCCAGCAGCTTCGGACAGGGGGCAACTGAAGCTTTCTTT.